This T cell receptor (beta chain) was identified during a study of post-analysis software for immune sequencing data. The study, taken as a whole, reports: Batch-matched samples strongly co-clustered by F measure. Comparison with controls showed significantly lower normalized Chao1 diversity in multiple sclerosis patients. With TRBV5-6, TRBV5-1 and TRBV20-1 included, about five TRBV segments were more frequent in patients than in controls.

The length of the CDR3 is 13 residues. Germline V gives CDR1 SGHVS, CDR2 FQNEAQ. Trimming removed 6 bases from V and 2 bases from J; junction bases left unmatched: 3. TCR beta libraries were prepared from cDNA with unique molecular identifiers. TCRdb independently ran MiXCR on the PCR reads; one entry per CDR3 protein. The sample includes 450,000 to 700,000 distinct CDR3 sequences, around 47% of them seen just once. The table lists this clonotype with many counts. Its cognate antigen is unknown. The clonotype was recovered from a girl aged 10-17 years with multiple sclerosis. The sequencing input was blood. The chain recombines TRBV7-8 with TRBJ2-7, with 8 bases fitting TRBD1. The CDR3 loop reads CASSLTGAYEQYF. CDR3 bases: TGTGCCAGCAGTCTGACAGGGGCCTACGAGCAGTACTTC.